The present T cell receptor beta chain was sequenced within a study of shared clonotypes between healthy human individuals. Study as a whole: The composition of the donors was two women and a few men aged 18 to 49. Study-level points and caveats: Naive CD4 clonotypes were shared across a few donors at about 5.2%. There were few donors, and this limited the genetic and exposure-history diversity represented. What naive subsets generally showed was a larger estimated richness than memory subsets showed.

CDR1 and CDR2 from the germline V gene are SEHNR and FQNEAQ (reference sequence). The CDR3 loop spans 14 amino acids. To note about this clone: Its antigen remains unidentified. The junction departs from the called germline gene at one end, perhaps through a read error.

Repertoires were generated with immunoSEQ multiplex PCR, while TCRdb's copy carries only in-frame clones and drops some. The sample yields under 1,100,000 clones, 70% to 80% seen once. This chain links TRBV7-9 with TRBJ1-4; 8 bases are shared with TRBD1. Sequencing used memory CD4+ T cells sorted from blood. Described subset: CD45RA-negative fraction. The sequence came from a man younger than 35 in good health. CDR3 DNA sequence: TGTGCCAGCAGCACCAGGACAGGGAATGAAAGACTGTTTTTT. Protein: CASSTRTGNERLFF.